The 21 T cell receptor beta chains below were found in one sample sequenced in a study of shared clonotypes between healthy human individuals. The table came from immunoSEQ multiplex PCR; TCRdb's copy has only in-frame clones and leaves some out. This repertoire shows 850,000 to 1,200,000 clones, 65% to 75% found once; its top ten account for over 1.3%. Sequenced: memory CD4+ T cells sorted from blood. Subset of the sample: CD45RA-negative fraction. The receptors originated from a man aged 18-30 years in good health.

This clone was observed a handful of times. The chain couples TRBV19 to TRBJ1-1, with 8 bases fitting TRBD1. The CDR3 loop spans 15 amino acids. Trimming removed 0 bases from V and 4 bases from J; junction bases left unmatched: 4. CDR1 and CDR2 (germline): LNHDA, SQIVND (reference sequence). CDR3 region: CASSIDQGATTEAFF. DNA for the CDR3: TGTGCCAGTAGTATAGATCAGGGGGCGACCACTGAAGCTTTCTTT.

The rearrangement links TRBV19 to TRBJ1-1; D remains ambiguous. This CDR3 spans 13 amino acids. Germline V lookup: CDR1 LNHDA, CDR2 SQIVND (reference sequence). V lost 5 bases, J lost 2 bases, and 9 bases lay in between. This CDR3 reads CASSLRPNTEAFF. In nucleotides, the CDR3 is TGTGCCAGTAGTCTACGGCCAAACACTGAAGCTTTCTTT.

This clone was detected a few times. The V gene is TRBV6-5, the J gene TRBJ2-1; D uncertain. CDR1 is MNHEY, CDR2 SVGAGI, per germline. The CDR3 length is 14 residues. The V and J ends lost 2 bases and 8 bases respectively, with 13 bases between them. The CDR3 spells CASSYREGPYEQFF. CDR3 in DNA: TGTGCCAGCAGTTACCGCGAAGGACCGTATGAGCAGTTCTTC.

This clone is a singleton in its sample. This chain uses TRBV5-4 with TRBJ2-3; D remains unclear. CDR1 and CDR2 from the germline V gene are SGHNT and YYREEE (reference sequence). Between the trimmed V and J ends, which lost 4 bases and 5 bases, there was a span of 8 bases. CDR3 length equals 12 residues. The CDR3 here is CASSLGKDTQYF. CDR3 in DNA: TGTGCCAGCAGCCTGGGGAAAGATACGCAGTATTTT.

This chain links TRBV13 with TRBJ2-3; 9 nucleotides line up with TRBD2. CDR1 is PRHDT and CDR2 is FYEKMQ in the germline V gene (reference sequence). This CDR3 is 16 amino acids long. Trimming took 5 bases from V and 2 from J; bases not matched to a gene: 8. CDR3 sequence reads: CASSPGTSTSTDTQYF. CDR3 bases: TGTGCCAGCAGCCCCGGGACTAGCACCTCCACAGATACGCAGTATTTT.

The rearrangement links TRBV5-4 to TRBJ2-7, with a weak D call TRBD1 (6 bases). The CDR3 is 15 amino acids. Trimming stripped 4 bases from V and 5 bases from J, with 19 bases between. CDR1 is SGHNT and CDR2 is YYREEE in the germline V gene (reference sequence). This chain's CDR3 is CASSPTGGQRNEQYF. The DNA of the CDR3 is TGTGCCAGCAGCCCGACAGGTGGGCAGAGGAACGAGCAGTACTTC.

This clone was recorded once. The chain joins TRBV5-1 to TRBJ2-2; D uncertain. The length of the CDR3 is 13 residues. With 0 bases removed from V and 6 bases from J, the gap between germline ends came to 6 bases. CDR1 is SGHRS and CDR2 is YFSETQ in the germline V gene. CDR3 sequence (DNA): TGCGCCAGCAGCTTGGAGGTTGCCGGGGAGCTGTTTTTT. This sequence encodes CASSLEVAGELFF.

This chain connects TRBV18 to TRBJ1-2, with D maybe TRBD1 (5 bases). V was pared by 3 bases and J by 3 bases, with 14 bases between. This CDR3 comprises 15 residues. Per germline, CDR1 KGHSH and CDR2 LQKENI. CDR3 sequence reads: CASSPLGDVDYGYTF. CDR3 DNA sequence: TGTGCCAGCTCACCCCTAGGGGATGTGGACTATGGCTACACCTTC.

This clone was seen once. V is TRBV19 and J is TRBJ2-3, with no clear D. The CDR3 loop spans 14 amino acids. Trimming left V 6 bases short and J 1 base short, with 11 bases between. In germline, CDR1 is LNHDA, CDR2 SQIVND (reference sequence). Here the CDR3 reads CASRDLGRTDTQYF. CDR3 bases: TGTGCCAGTAGAGATCTAGGACGCACAGATACGCAGTATTTT.

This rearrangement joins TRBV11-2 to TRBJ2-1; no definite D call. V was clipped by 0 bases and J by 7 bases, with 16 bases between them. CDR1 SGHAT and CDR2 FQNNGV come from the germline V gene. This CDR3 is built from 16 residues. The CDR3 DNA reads TGTGCCAGCAGCTTAGATATAGGACCGCCTCGTAATGAGCAGTTCTTC. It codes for CASSLDIGPPRNEQFF.

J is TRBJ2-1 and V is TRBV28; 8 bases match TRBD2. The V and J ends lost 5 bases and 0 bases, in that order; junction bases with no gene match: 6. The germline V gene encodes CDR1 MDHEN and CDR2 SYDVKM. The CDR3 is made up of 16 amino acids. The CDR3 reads CASSPGGASSYNEQFF. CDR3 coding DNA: TGTGCCAGCAGTCCGGGGGGGGCAAGCTCCTACAATGAGCAGTTCTTC.

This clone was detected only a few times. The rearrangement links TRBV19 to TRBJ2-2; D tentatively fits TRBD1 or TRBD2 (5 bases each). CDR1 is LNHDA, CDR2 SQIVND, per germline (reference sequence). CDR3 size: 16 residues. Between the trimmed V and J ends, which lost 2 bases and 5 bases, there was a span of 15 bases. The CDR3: CASSILPGPGTGELFF. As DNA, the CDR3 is TGTGCCAGTAGTATACTGCCGGGACCGGGGACCGGGGAGCTGTTTTTT.

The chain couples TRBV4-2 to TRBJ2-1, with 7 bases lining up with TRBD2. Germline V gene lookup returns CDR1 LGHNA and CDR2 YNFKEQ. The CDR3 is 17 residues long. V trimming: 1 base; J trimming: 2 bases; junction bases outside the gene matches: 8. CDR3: CASSQGPDSGAYNEQFF. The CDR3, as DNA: TGTGCCAGCAGCCAAGGACCCGACAGCGGGGCCTACAATGAGCAGTTCTTC.

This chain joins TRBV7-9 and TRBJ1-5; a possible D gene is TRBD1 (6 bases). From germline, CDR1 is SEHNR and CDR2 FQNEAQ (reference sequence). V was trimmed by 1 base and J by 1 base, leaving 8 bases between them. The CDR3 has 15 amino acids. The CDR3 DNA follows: TGTGCCAGCAGCTTAGAGGGGGGGAGCAATCAGCCCCAGCATTTT. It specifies CASSLEGGSNQPQHF.

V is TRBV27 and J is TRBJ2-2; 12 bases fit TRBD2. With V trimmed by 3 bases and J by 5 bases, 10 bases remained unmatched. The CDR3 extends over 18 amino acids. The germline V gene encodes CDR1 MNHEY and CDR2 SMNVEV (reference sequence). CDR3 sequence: CASSFISRLAGVTGELFF. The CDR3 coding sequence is TGTGCCAGCAGTTTTATCTCGCGACTAGCGGGGGTGACCGGGGAGCTGTTTTTT.

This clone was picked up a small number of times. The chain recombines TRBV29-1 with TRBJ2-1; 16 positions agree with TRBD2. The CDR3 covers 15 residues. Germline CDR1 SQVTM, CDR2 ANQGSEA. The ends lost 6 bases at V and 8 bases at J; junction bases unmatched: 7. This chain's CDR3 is CSVPGLAGGLDEQFF. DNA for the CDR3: TGCAGCGTACCGGGACTAGCGGGGGGGCTGGATGAGCAGTTCTTC.

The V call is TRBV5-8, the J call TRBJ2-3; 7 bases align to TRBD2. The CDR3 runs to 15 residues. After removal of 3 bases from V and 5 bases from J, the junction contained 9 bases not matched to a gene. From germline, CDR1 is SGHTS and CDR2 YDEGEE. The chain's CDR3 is CASSSGRGSIDTQYF. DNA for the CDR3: TGTGCCAGCAGCTCCGGGCGGGGGTCGATAGATACGCAGTATTTT. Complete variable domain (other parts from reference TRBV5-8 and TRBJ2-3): EAGVTQSPTHLIKTRGQQATLRCSPISGHTSVYWYQQALGLGLQFLLWYDEGEERNRGNFPPRFSGRQFPNYSSELNVNALELEDSALYLCASSSGRGSIDTQYFGPGTRLTVL.

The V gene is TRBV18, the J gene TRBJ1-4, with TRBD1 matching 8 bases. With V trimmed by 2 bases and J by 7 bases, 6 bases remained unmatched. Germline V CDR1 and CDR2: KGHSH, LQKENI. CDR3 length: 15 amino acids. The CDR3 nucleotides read TGTGCCAGCTCACCAGCGGACAGGGAAGTTGAAAAACTGTTTTTT. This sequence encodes CASSPADREVEKLFF.

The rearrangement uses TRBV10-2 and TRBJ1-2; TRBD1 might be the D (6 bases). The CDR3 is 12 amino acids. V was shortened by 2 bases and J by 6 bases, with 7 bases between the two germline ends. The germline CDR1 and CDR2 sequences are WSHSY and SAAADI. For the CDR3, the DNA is TGCGCCAGCAGTGAGCAGGGGAATGGCTACACCTTC. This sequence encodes CASSEQGNGYTF.

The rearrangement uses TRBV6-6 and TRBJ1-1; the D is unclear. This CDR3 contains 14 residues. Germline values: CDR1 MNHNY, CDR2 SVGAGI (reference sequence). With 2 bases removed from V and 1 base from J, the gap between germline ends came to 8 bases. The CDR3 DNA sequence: TGTGCCAGCAGTTACGACACCAGGAACACTGAAGCTTTCTTT. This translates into CASSYDTRNTEAFF.

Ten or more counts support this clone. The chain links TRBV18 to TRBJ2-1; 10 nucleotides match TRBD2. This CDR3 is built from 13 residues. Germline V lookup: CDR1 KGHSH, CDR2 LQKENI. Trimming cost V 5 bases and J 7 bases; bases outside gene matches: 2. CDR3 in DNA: TGTGCCAGCTCAAGTAGCGGGGGGAATGAGCAGTTCTTC. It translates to CASSSSGGNEQFF. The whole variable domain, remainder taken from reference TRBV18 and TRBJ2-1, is NAGVMQNPRHLVRRRGQEARLRCSPMKGHSHVYWYRQLPEEGLKFMVYLQKENIIDESGMPKERFSAEFPKEGPSILRIQQVVRGDSAAYFCASSSSGGNEQFFGPGTRLTVL.